These 22 T cell receptor beta chains were sequenced from one sample in a study of blood T cell repertoires in COVID-19. The protocol was immunoSEQ multiplex PCR, while the TCRdb copy is restricted to in-frame clones and leaves out a portion. In the table there are 150,000 to 200,000 clones, around nine tenths of which are singletons. The sequenced sample consisted of peripheral blood. These receptors were taken from a man aged 40-50 years with active or convalescent COVID-19.

The chain uses TRBV7-2 and TRBJ1-2, with D perhaps matching TRBD1 (5 bases). Trimming left V 5 bases short and J 7 bases short, with 14 bases between. Germline CDR1 reads SGHTA; CDR2 reads FQGNSA. This CDR3 region has 13 residues. The CDR3 DNA sequence: TGTGCCAGCAGCCCGCCAGGGTTGGGTGGCTACACCTTC. This codes for CASSPPGLGGYTF.

This chain links TRBV5-6 with TRBJ1-2; maybe TRBD1 (6 bases). From germline, CDR1 is SGHDT and CDR2 YYEEEE. V was shortened by 4 bases and J by 4 bases, with 14 bases between the two germline ends. The CDR3 has 14 amino acids. The CDR3 sequence is CASSQTVGAYGYTF. The CDR3 nucleotides read TGTGCCAGCAGCCAAACCGTGGGGGCCTATGGCTACACCTTC. Full variable domain (rest looked up from reference TRBV5-6 and TRBJ1-2): DAGVTQSPTHLIKTRGQQVTLRCSPKSGHDTVSWYQQALGQGPQFIFQYYEEEERQRGNFPDRFSGHQFPNYSSELNVNALLLGDSALYLCASSQTVGAYGYTFGSGTRLTVV.

This chain joins TRBV2 and TRBJ2-5; TRBD1 aligns across 8 bases. The CDR3 has 15 amino acids. Looked up from germline, CDR1 is SNHLY and CDR2 is FYNNEI. V gave up 6 bases and J gave up 1 base; unmatched junction bases: 7. The CDR3 DNA sequence: TGTGCCAGCAGGGAACAGGGGGTAGTCCAAGAGACCCAGTACTTC. This gives the protein CASREQGVVQETQYF.

This rearrangement joins TRBV9 to TRBJ1-1; 10 positions agree with TRBD1. CDR3 length equals 15 residues. Germline lookup yields CDR1 SGDLS and CDR2 YYNGEE. V gave up 3 bases and J gave up 3 bases; unmatched junction bases: 5. In nucleotides, the CDR3 is TGTGCCAGCAGCGCTATCGGGACAGGGGACACTGAAGCTTTCTTT. Translated: CASSAIGTGDTEAFF.

This rearrangement joins TRBV21-1 to TRBJ2-7; the table gives TRBD2 as D, unverified against the DNA. TRBV21-1 is given as a pseudogene. This CDR3 has 15 amino acids. In DNA form, the CDR3 reads TGTGCCAGCAGCCCCCAGAGGTCGGCGACCTACGAGCAGTACTTC. This gives the protein CASSPQRSATYEQYF.

The chain employs TRBV9 and TRBJ2-5; TRBD2 aligns across 7 bases. J lost 2 bases, V lost 4 bases, and 8 bases had no gene match. Germline values: CDR1 SGDLS, CDR2 YYNGEE. This CDR3 comprises 15 residues. For the CDR3, the DNA is TGTGCCAGCAGCCCCCCGGGGAGGGGACAAGAGACCCAGTACTTC. Its protein is CASSPPGRGQETQYF.

The chain recombines TRBV6-5 with TRBJ2-2, with D maybe TRBD1 (6 bases). The V end was cut by 6 bases, the J end by 6 bases, with 17 bases between. Germline values: CDR1 MNHEY, CDR2 SVGAGI. This CDR3 region has 15 residues. CDR3 protein: CASREGEVDAGELFF. CDR3 in DNA: TGTGCCAGCAGAGAGGGGGAAGTAGATGCCGGGGAGCTGTTTTTT.

The rearrangement links TRBV27 to TRBJ1-2; TRBD1 aligns across 9 bases. The CDR3 runs 14 residues. Germline CDR1 MNHEY, CDR2 SMNVEV (reference sequence). V was pared by 6 bases and J by 8 bases, with 10 bases of the junction left unmatched. In DNA form, the CDR3 reads TGTGCCAGCAGATCCCCGGGACAGGGCGGAGGCTACACCTTC. Translated: CASRSPGQGGGYTF.

The sample holds one count of this clone. The chain joins TRBV18 to TRBJ2-3, with TRBD1 matching 9 bases. The J segment lost 2 bases and the V segment lost 2 bases, leaving 5 bases of the junction unmatched. Germline CDR1 is KGHSH and CDR2 is LQKENI. The CDR3 consists of 16 residues. CDR3 in amino acids: CASSPRDRDSTDTQYF. For the CDR3, the DNA is TGTGCCAGCTCACCAAGGGACAGGGATTCCACAGATACGCAGTATTTT.

This sequence joins TRBV3-1 (or the pseudogene TRBV3-2) and TRBJ2-2; 8 bases line up with TRBD2. The CDR3 is made up of 16 amino acids. V shed 1 base and J 6 bases; nucleotides not matched to a gene: 7. Germline V gene lookup returns CDR1 LGHDT and CDR2 YNNKEL (reference sequence). CDR3 DNA: TGTGCCAGCAGCCAAGGAACGGGAGGGCCATCCGGGGAGCTGTTTTTT. Residues: CASSQGTGGPSGELFF.

The chain recombines TRBV6-5 with TRBJ1-3; D might be TRBD1 (6 bases). V was pared by 10 bases and J by 4 bases, with 17 bases between. The CDR3 covers 14 residues. Germline values: CDR1 MNHEY, CDR2 SVGAGI. CDR3 DNA: TGTGCCACCCGGACGGGGGGCTTCGGAAACACCATATATTTT. Protein: CATRTGGFGNTIYF.

This chain connects TRBV6-5 to TRBJ1-5; D not certain. Germline values: CDR1 MNHEY, CDR2 SVGAGI. The V end was cut by 10 bases, the J end by 5 bases, with 15 bases between. The CDR3 has 13 amino acids. DNA for the CDR3: TGTGCCACCCGGGGAGACTCAGATCAGCCCCAGCATTTT. Translation: CATRGDSDQPQHF.

V and J are TRBV5-6 and TRBJ2-1; maybe TRBD2 (6 bases). The V end was cut by 4 bases, the J end by 5 bases, with 13 bases between. This CDR3 region has 14 residues. From germline, CDR1 is SGHDT and CDR2 YYEEEE. The CDR3: CASSHRRVHNEQFF. In nucleotides, the CDR3 is TGTGCCAGCAGCCACAGGAGGGTTCACAATGAGCAGTTCTTC.

V and J are TRBV7-9 and TRBJ1-1; D remains ambiguous. CDR3 length: 13 amino acids. Germline V gene sequence: CDR1 SEHNR, CDR2 FQNEAQ (reference sequence). Trimming took 6 bases from V and 2 from J, leaving 10 bases between them. The CDR3 sequence is CASSYSSNTEAFF. The CDR3 DNA follows: TGTGCCAGCAGTTACTCAAGTAACACTGAAGCTTTCTTT.

V and J are TRBV29-1 and TRBJ2-5; 7 nucleotides align to TRBD1. The germline gives CDR1 SQVTM, CDR2 ANQGSEA. V gave up 6 bases and J gave up 1 base; unmatched junction bases: 5. The CDR3 contains 13 residues. In nucleotides, the CDR3 is TGCAGCGTAGACTGGGACAGCCAAGAGACCCAGTACTTC. Protein sequence: CSVDWDSQETQYF.

This clone was detected a few times. This chain joins TRBV11-3 and TRBJ2-1, with D perhaps TRBD1 (6 bases). The CDR3 length is 18 residues. Germline CDR1 and CDR2: SGHNT and YENEEA. V lost 5 bases, J lost 7 bases, and 27 bases lay in between. CDR3 protein: CASSPRLPDPGERNEQFF. The CDR3 DNA sequence: TGTGCCAGCAGCCCCCGATTACCTGATCCAGGGGAAAGGAATGAGCAGTTCTTC.

The J gene is TRBJ1-3, the V gene TRBV6-5; TRBD1 is a possible D gene (5 bases). Germline V lookup: CDR1 MNHEY, CDR2 SVGAGI. The germline V and J ends were trimmed by 0 bases and 1 base, with 10 bases remaining between them. This CDR3 comprises 16 residues. CDR3 in amino acids: CASSYSQGGSGNTIYF. CDR3 nucleotide sequence: TGTGCCAGCAGTTACTCGCAGGGAGGATCTGGAAACACCATATATTTT.

This clone was counted a few times. The chain carries TRBV14 and TRBJ1-5; 9 bases map to TRBD1. This CDR3 contains 17 residues. The V and J ends lost 7 bases and 6 bases, in that order; junction bases with no gene match: 16. CDR1 is SGHDN and CDR2 is FVKESK in the germline V gene. In DNA, the CDR3 is TGTGCCAGCAACGTTTGGGACAGGGTTTTTTTTGGTCAGCCCCAGCATTTT. It encodes CASNVWDRVFFGQPQHF.

This clone was seen a handful of times. An end of the junction differs from the germline gene, which may be a read error. The chain uses TRBV6-1 and TRBJ1-1, with D possibly TRBD1 on 5 matching bases. The CDR3 runs 15 residues. Germline CDR1 is MNHNS and CDR2 is SASEGT. The CDR3 DNA reads TGTGCCAGCAGTGAGCTACCCGGACACACCACTAAAGCTTTCTTT. Protein sequence: CASSELPGHTTKAFF.

The gene calls are TRBV28 and TRBJ1-2; TRBD1 matches at 7 bases. Germline-derived CDR1 and CDR2 are MDHEN and SYDVKM. The trim removed 3 bases at V and 8 bases at J, leaving 3 bases unmatched. CDR3 length: 12 amino acids. The CDR3, as DNA: TGTGCCAGCAGTTTTGACAGGGAGGGCTACACCTTC. It translates to CASSFDREGYTF.

The V call is TRBV3-1 (or the pseudogene TRBV3-2), the J call TRBJ2-7; TRBD2 might be the D (6 bases). Trimming stripped 4 bases from V and 0 bases from J, with 16 bases between. This CDR3 has 16 amino acids. Germline CDR1 and CDR2: LGHDT and YNNKEL (reference sequence). The CDR3 DNA reads TGTGCCAGCAGCCCTTATGCGGGATCAAGCTCCTACGAGCAGTACTTC. It yields the protein CASSPYAGSSSYEQYF.

Details on this clone: Other DNA sequences in this specimen translate into the identical CDR3. The rearrangement uses TRBV5-4 and TRBJ1-2, with 9 bases matching TRBD1. Losses at the gene ends were 0 bases for V and 6 bases for J; bases not matched to a gene: 3. The CDR3 is 14 residues long. Germline values: CDR1 SGHNT, CDR2 YYREEE (reference sequence). This chain's CDR3 is CASSLVGTGNGYTF. The DNA for the CDR3 is TGTGCCAGCAGCTTGGTGGGGACAGGGAATGGCTACACCTTC.